Presented here are 5 T cell receptor beta chains from one specimen sequenced in a study of T cell responses to AZD1222 COVID-19 vaccine (dated by TCRdb to about 2021). The time point label of this sample denotes: about 28 days (+/-7) after the second vaccine dose. Preparation of the library involved the immunoSEQ multiplex PCR assay. TCRdb took this table from immuneACCESS and kept in-frame rearrangements with V and J called. Such tables lack part of the clones; where checked against another copy, unresolved V genes explain under half of the gap, and the rest is unexplained. The sample table contains some 150,000 clones; only one count was recorded for roughly 90% of them. The ten largest clones take up roughly 3.4% of the sample. The sample consisted of peripheral blood, taken 28 days after the second AZD1222 dose. These TCRs come from an adult who received the AZD1222 COVID-19 vaccine.

With regard to this clone: Other DNA variants within this sample encode the same CDR3. The rearrangement uses TRBV9 and TRBJ2-1; D gene unclear. Germline V gene data show CDR1 as SGDLS and CDR2 as YYNGEE. The CDR3 sequence is 13 residues long. The V end was cut by 0 bases, the J end by 1 base, with 2 bases between. Here the CDR3 DNA reads TGTGCCAGCAGCGTAGGGTCCTACAATGAGCAGTTCTTC. Translation: CASSVGSYNEQFF.

This chain links TRBV11-2 with TRBJ1-2; D remains ambiguous. The CDR3 consists of 12 residues. V lost 5 bases to trimming and J lost 4 bases, with 8 bases between them. Looked up from germline, CDR1 is SGHAT and CDR2 is FQNNGV. The CDR3 DNA sequence: TGTGCCAGCAGCAGGGATATCTATGGCTACACCTTC. Encoded protein: CASSRDIYGYTF.

This sequence joins TRBV11-2 and TRBJ2-7, with TRBD1 matching 9 bases. V was clipped by 5 bases and J by 3 bases; unmatched bases: 11. From germline, CDR1 is SGHAT and CDR2 FQNNGV. CDR3 length: 16 amino acids. As DNA, the CDR3 is TGTGCCAGCAGCGGGTTCGGGACAGGGAAAAACTACGAGCAGTACTTC. Its translation is CASSGFGTGKNYEQYF.

The rearrangement joins TRBV6-5 to TRBJ1-4; D ambiguous. This CDR3 is built from 15 residues. Germline-derived CDR1 and CDR2 are MNHEY and SVGAGI. Trimming removed 5 bases from V and 0 bases from J, with 10 bases in between. This chain's CDR3 is CASSTGRSTNEKLFF. In DNA form, the CDR3 reads TGTGCCAGCAGTACCGGACGGTCAACTAATGAAAAACTGTTTTTT.

The chain is built from TRBV27 and TRBJ2-1; TRBD2 matches at 8 bases. The trim removed 4 bases at V and 7 bases at J, leaving 9 bases unmatched. CDR3 length: 15 residues. CDR1 and CDR2 (germline): MNHEY, SMNVEV (reference sequence). Here the CDR3 reads CASSYGRGLGNEQFF. CDR3 coding DNA: TGTGCCAGCAGTTACGGGAGGGGACTAGGGAATGAGCAGTTCTTC.